The 14 T cell receptor beta chains in this list originate from one sample, sequenced in a study of response to subunit inactivated influenza vaccine. TCRdb recomputed calls from the RT-PCR reads with MiXCR, one row per CDR3 protein. The profile shows roughly 170,000 distinct CDR3 sequences, around 9% of them singletons. The sample in question was non-naive T cells sorted from PBMCs, obtained on the day of vaccination. These receptors were collected from a man aged 45-60 years who received an inactivated influenza vaccine.

This clonotype was seen ten or more times. The V and J genes are TRBV3-1 and TRBJ2-7; D ambiguous. The CDR3 has 15 residues. Deletions cut 4 bases from V and 3 bases from J, with 16 bases between. Germline CDR1 LGHDT, CDR2 YNNKEL (reference sequence). The CDR3 sequence is CASSPTLSQIYEQYF. As DNA, the CDR3 is TGTGCCAGCAGCCCGACTCTGTCGCAGATCTACGAGCAGTACTTC.

This clonotype was found a few times. The chain carries TRBV19 and TRBJ1-3; D possibly corresponds to TRBD1 (5 bases). CDR3 length: 14 residues. Germline CDR1 LNHDA, CDR2 SQIVND (reference sequence). Trimming took off 7 bases at V and 3 bases at J, with 13 bases between the two ends. CDR3 DNA sequence: TGTGCCAGTACCACTGGACACGTTGGAAACACCATATATTTT. Its protein is CASTTGHVGNTIYF.

This clonotype was recorded at least ten times. V usage is TRBV3-1 and J usage is TRBJ1-5, with a tentative D call TRBD1 (5 bases). V lost 0 bases to trimming and J lost 3 bases, with 15 bases between them. The germline V gene has CDR1 LGHDT and CDR2 YNNKEL (reference sequence). CDR3 length: 17 residues. The CDR3 spells CASSQEFRGPNNQPQHF. The DNA for the CDR3 is TGTGCCAGCAGCCAAGAATTTCGGGGACCGAACAATCAGCCCCAGCATTTT.

This clonotype was seen repeatedly, ten times or more. The chain recombines TRBV7-2 with TRBJ1-5; a possible D gene is TRBD1 (6 bases). The CDR3 loop spans 15 amino acids. The V end lost 5 bases, the J end lost 4 bases, and 15 bases lay between the germline ends. Germline CDR1 and CDR2: SGHTA and FQGNSA. CDR3 region: CASSPGAGLNQPQHF. The CDR3 coding sequence is TGTGCCAGCAGCCCAGGGGCGGGGTTAAATCAGCCCCAGCATTTT.

In its sample, this clonotype was seen a few times. This rearrangement joins TRBV14 to TRBJ2-6; TRBD1 aligns across 7 bases. The V segment lost 6 bases and the J segment 4 bases; nucleotides outside the gene matches: 9. This CDR3 spans 16 amino acids. In germline, CDR1 is SGHDN, CDR2 FVKESK. The CDR3 protein is CASSLLQGTGANVLTF. CDR3 DNA sequence: TGTGCCAGCAGTCTTCTACAGGGGACCGGGGCCAACGTCCTGACTTTC.

CDR3 in amino acids: CARSLAGVFSALGSETQYF. Written as DNA, the CDR3 is TGTGCCAGAAGCTTGGCGGGTGTGTTTAGCGCCCTGGGTAGCGAGACCCAGTACTTC. The gene calls are TRBV5-3 and TRBJ2-5; TRBD2 is a possible D gene (5 bases). TRBV5-3 is assigned to the ORF class and has an uncertain function. This CDR3 has 19 amino acids. Trimming took off 0 bases at V and 5 bases at J, with 26 bases between the two ends.

This clonotype was seen ten or more times. This chain joins TRBV3-1 and TRBJ2-7, with unresolved D. Trimming stripped 1 base from V and 9 bases from J, with 10 bases between. CDR3 length equals 12 residues. Germline V CDR1 and CDR2: LGHDT, YNNKEL (reference sequence). CDR3 coding DNA: TGTGCCAGCAGCCAAGGAAAACGCGGGCAGTACTTC. Its translation is CASSQGKRGQYF.

This sequence joins TRBV28 and TRBJ2-7; 8 positions agree with TRBD1. Germline V gives CDR1 MDHEN, CDR2 SYDVKM. J lost 4 bases, V lost 3 bases, and 5 bases had no gene match. CDR3 size: 14 residues. As DNA, the CDR3 is TGTGCCAGCAGTTTCGCAGGGGGCGGGTACGAGCAGTACTTC. Translating gives CASSFAGGGYEQYF.

This chain joins TRBV18 and TRBJ1-5; 7 bases match TRBD1. The CDR3 has 19 amino acids. J was trimmed by 0 bases and V by 1 base; bases with no gene match: 12. The germline V gene has CDR1 KGHSH and CDR2 LQKENI. CDR3 nucleotides: TGTGCCAGCTCACCACTGTCCGGACAGGTTACATATAGCAATCAGCCCCAGCATTTT. This gives the protein CASSPLSGQVTYSNQPQHF.

This clonotype was recorded many times. The genes are TRBV7-8 and TRBJ2-7; 8 bases are shared with TRBD1. Germline trimming cut 5 bases from V and 0 bases from J; bases unmatched to any gene: 12. The CDR3 covers 17 residues. The germline gives CDR1 SGHVS, CDR2 FQNEAQ. This chain's CDR3 is CASSPGTGSVGSYEQYF. The CDR3 DNA reads TGTGCCAGCAGCCCGGGGACAGGTTCGGTGGGCTCCTACGAGCAGTACTTC. Full variable domain (missing parts from reference TRBV7-8 and TRBJ2-7): GAGVSQSPRYKVAKRGQDVALRCDPISGHVSLFWYQQALGQGPEFLTYFQNEAQLDKSGLPSDRFFAERPEGSVSTLKIQRTQQEDSAVYLCASSPGTGSVGSYEQYFGPGTRLTVT.

V is TRBV7-6 and J is TRBJ2-1; the D gene is possibly TRBD2 (5 bases). Germline V gives CDR1 SGHVS, CDR2 FNYEAQ. V lost 1 base to trimming and J lost 7 bases, with 20 bases between them. The length of the CDR3 is 17 residues. The CDR3 sequence: CASSLDQWPSRANEQFF. As DNA, the CDR3 is TGTGCCAGCAGCTTAGATCAGTGGCCTAGCCGGGCGAATGAGCAGTTCTTC.

This chain links TRBV6-2 or TRBV6-3 with TRBJ2-1; TRBD2 aligns across 7 bases. Trimming cost V 2 bases and J 9 bases; bases outside gene matches: 7. Germline values: CDR1 MNHEY, CDR2 SVGEGT. The CDR3 contains 14 residues. DNA for the CDR3: TGTGCCAGCAGTTACCCGTTTGGCGGGGGTGAGCAGTTCTTC. It is translated as CASSYPFGGGEQFF.

This chain uses TRBV5-6 with TRBJ1-1; D ambiguous. V lost 3 bases and J 1 base, leaving 16 bases between the germline ends. This CDR3 has 16 amino acids. The germline V gene has CDR1 SGHDT and CDR2 YYEEEE. The CDR3 reads CASSSLLRLRNTEAFF. The DNA of the CDR3 is TGTGCCAGCAGCTCCCTCCTCCGGTTGAGGAACACTGAAGCTTTCTTT.

This clonotype was seen many times. The rearrangement uses TRBV5-1 and TRBJ2-1; TRBD2 is a possible D gene (6 bases). The CDR3 has 17 amino acids. The V end lost 0 bases, the J end lost 3 bases, and 16 bases lay between the germline ends. Germline V gives CDR1 SGHRS, CDR2 YFSETQ. In DNA, the CDR3 is TGCGCCAGCAGCTTGGAAATGGCGCCCGGGGGCTACAATGAGCAGTTCTTC. Amino acids: CASSLEMAPGGYNEQFF.